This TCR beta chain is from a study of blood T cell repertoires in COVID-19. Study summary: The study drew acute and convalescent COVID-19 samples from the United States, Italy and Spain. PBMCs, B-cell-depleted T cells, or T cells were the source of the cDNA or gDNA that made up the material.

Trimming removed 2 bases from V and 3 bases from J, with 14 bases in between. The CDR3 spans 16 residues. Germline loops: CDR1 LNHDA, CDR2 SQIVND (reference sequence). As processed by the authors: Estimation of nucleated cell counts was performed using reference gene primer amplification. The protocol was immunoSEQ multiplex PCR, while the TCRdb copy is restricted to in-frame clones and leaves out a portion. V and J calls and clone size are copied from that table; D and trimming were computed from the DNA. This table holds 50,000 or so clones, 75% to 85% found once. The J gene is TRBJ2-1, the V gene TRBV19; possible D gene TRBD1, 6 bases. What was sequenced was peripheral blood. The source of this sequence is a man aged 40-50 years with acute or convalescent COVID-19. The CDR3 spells CASSIRRGGIYNEQFF. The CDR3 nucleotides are TGTGCCAGTAGTATAAGGCGAGGGGGTATCTACAATGAGCAGTTCTTC.